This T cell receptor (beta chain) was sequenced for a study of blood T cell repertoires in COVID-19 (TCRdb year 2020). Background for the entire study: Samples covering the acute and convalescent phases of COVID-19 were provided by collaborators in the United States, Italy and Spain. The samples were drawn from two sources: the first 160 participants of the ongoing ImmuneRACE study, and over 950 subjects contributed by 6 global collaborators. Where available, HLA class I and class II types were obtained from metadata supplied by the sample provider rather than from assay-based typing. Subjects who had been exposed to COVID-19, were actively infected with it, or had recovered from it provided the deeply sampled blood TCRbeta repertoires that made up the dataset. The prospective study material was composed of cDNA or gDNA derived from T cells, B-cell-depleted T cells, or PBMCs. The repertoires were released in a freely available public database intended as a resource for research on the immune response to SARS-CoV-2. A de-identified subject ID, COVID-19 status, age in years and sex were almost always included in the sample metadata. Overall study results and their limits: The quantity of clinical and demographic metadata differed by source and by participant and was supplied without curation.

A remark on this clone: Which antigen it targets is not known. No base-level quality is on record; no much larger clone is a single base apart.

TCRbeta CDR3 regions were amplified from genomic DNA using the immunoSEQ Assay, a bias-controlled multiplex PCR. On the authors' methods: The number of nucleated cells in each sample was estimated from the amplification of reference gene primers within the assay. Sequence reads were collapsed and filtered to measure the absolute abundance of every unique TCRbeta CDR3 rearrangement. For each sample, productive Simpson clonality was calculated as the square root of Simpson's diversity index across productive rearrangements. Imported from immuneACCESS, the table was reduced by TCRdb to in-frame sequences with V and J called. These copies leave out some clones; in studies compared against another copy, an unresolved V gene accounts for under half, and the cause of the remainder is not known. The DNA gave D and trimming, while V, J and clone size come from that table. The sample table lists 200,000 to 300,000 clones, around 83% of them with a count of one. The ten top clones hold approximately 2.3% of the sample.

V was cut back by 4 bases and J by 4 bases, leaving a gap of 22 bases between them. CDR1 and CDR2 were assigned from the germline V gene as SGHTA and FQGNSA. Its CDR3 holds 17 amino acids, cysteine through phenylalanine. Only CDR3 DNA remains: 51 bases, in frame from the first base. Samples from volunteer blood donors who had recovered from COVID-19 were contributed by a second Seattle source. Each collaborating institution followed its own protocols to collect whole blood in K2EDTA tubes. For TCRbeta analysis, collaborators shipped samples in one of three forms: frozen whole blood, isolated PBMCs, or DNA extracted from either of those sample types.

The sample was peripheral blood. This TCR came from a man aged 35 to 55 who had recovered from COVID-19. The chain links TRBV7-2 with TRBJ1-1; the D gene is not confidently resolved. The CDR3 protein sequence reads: CASSSEIWSSVGTEAFF. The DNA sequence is TGTGCCAGCAGCTCAGAAATATGGAGTAGCGTGGGCACTGAAGCTTTCTTT.